This T cell receptor (beta chain) was sequenced for a study of PD-1 blockade in classical Hodgkin lymphoma. Study-wide results and limits: A reduction in baseline TCR diversity was reportedly seen in newly diagnosed patients relative to healthy donors. Compared with baseline, CD4+ but not CD8+ TCR diversity had risen significantly by C4D1. Repertoires differed for reasons still undefined, possibly disease activity or prior therapy.

Produced via immunoSEQ multiplex PCR; TCRdb's table is partial and in-frame only. The sample holds nearly 25,000 clones, 60% to 85% seen once. Relapse after autologous stem cell transplantation occurred in every patient, and brentuximab vedotin exposure varied. Best response was recorded as complete response, partial response or progressive disease. The CDR3 contains 17 residues. Per the germline V gene, CDR1 is SGHDN and CDR2 is FVKESK. Trimming left V 4 bases short and J 2 bases short, with 21 bases between. Note on this clone: No antigen is known for it.

This sequence originates from a human donor with classical Hodgkin lymphoma. The genes are TRBV14 and TRBJ2-7, with unresolved D. The starting material was peripheral blood mononuclear cells (PBMCs), obtained before the second cycle of nivolumab. CDR3 in DNA: TGTGCCAGCAGCCCGCGTTATCCGGTGGGTTTTACCTACGAGCAGTACTTC. As protein: CASSPRYPVGFTYEQYF. The full variable domain, completed using reference TRBV14 and TRBJ2-7, is EAGVTQFPSHSVIEKGQTVTLRCDPISGHDNLYWYRRVMGKEIKFLLHFVKESKQDESGMPNNRFLAERTGGTYSTLKVQPAELEDSGVYFCASSPRYPVGFTYEQYFGPGTRLTVT.